This record concerns one T cell receptor beta chain sequence. Its specificity is not known. The data were obtained in a study of T cells after yellow fever vaccination. V shed 4 bases and J shed 4 bases, with 23 bases lying between them. This CDR3 contains 17 residues. Germline V gene lookup returns CDR1 SGHTA and CDR2 FQGNSA. Study-wide findings and caveats: Contaminants from the bulk population, in the form of abundant clonotypes, could be found in FACS-sorted repertoires. The CD4 and CD8 compartments had a small share of their clonotypes in common. Primary-vaccination clones mostly resurfaced post-booster (approximately 96% CD4, approximately 90% CD8).

TCR cDNA, made by 5'RACE template switching, carried an added universal primer site and UMIs. TCRdb itself ran the 5' RACE reads through MiXCR, one entry per CDR3 protein. The table lists approximately 610,000 distinct CDR3 sequences, about a sixth of them singletons, with around 15% in the top ten. The chain is built from TRBV7-2 and TRBJ2-7; tentatively, D is TRBD1 or TRBD2 (6 bases each). This clonotype originated in a man aged 18 to 30 who received the YFV17D yellow fever vaccine. Specimen: PBMCs, collected less than 6 days after the first yellow fever vaccination. The CDR3 coding sequence is TGTGCCAGCAGCTCCCCATTCTCGGGGGCCGGACGTTACGAGCAGTACTTC. Protein product: CASSSPFSGAGRYEQYF. Full variable domain (missing parts from reference TRBV7-2 and TRBJ2-7): GAGVSQSPSNKVTEKGKDVELRCDPISGHTALYWYRQSLGQGLEFLIYFQGNSAPDKSGLPSDRFSAERTGGSVSTLTIQRTQQEDSAVYLCASSSPFSGAGRYEQYFGPGTRLTVT.